This is a list of T cell receptor beta chains from one sample in a study of cytomegalovirus exposure and HLA in healthy donors. Only in-frame clones appear in the TCRdb table, and some are missing; sequencing was by immunoSEQ multiplex PCR. In the table there are 150,000 to 200,000 clones, approximately 76% of which are singletons. The sequencing input was PBMCs. The receptors derive from a female donor in good health and CMV-seronegative. Both conserved end residues are part of each CDR3. The D gene is left open where the match is weak. Size is stated for part of the rows, as once, few or many counts, or as a class when the clone is expanded.

size	D	J	V	CDR3	DNA
.	.	TRBJ2-1	TRBV29-1	CSVDRSSYNEQFF	TGCAGCGTTGACCGGAGCTCCTACAATGAGCAGTTCTTC
.	.	TRBJ1-5	TRBV5-8	CASSPRKGVSQPQHF	TGTGCCAGCAGCCCAAGAAAGGGGGTTAGTCAGCCCCAGCATTTT
.	.	TRBJ2-7	TRBV5-1	CASSLGSFSDEQYF	TGCGCCAGCAGCTTGGGATCCTTTAGTGACGAGCAGTACTTC
once	.	TRBJ1-5	TRBV23-1	CASSQSQGSNQPQHF	TGCGCCAGCAGTCAATCGCAGGGGAGCAATCAGCCCCAGCATTTT
.	TRBD2	TRBJ2-7	TRBV7-2	CASSLTSGRDYEQYF	TGTGCCAGCAGCTTGACTAGCGGGCGTGACTACGAGCAGTACTTC
.	.	TRBJ1-2	TRBV27	CASSFGQRYGYTF	TGTGCCAGCAGTTTTGGGCAGAGATACGGCTACACCTTC
.	.	TRBJ2-1	TRBV6-4	CASSDSSTGEQFF	TGTGCCAGCAGTGACTCGAGTACCGGTGAGCAGTTCTTC
.	.	TRBJ1-1	TRBV29-1	CSAGRGAVDTEAFF	TGCAGCGCCGGACGGGGGGCGGTGGACACTGAAGCTTTCTTT
.	TRBD1	TRBJ2-7	TRBV5-4	CASSLGGQAIYEQYF	TGTGCCAGCAGCTTGGGGGGACAGGCGATCTACGAGCAGTACTTC
.	.	TRBJ1-6	TRBV6-5	CASSLSGLEPLHF	TGTGCCAGCAGTTTATCAGGGCTCGAACCCCTCCACTTT
.	.	TRBJ2-3	TRBV4-1	CASSQEGGEGTDTQYF	TGCGCCAGCAGCCAAGAAGGCGGGGAGGGCACAGATACGCAGTATTTT
.	TRBD2	TRBJ2-7	TRBV19	CASSHTSGGYEQYF	TGTGCCAGTAGTCACACTAGCGGGGGATACGAGCAGTACTTC
.	TRBD2	TRBJ2-1	TRBV2	CASTERDSYNEQFF	TGTGCCAGCACCGAGCGGGACTCCTACAATGAGCAGTTCTTC
.	TRBD2	TRBJ2-1	TRBV11-2	CASSLGLADYNEQFF	TGTGCCAGCAGCCTCGGACTAGCGGACTACAATGAGCAGTTCTTC
.	.	TRBJ2-1	TRBV7-2	CASRGRPYNEQFF	TGTGCCAGCCGAGGGAGACCCTACAATGAGCAGTTCTTC
.	.	TRBJ1-3	TRBV30	CAWTRGLSGNTIYF	TGTGCCTGGACTAGAGGTCTCTCTGGAAACACCATATATTTT
few	.	TRBJ2-3	TRBV7-3	CASSLNREQKTDTQYF	TGTGCCAGCAGCTTAAACCGGGAGCAAAAAACGGATACGCAGTATTTT
.	.	TRBJ1-1	TRBV11-2	CASSRRGTDNTEAFF	TGTGCCAGCAGCCGTCGGGGGACGGACAACACTGAAGCTTTCTTT
few	.	TRBJ2-5	TRBV5-1	CASSPGTFGQETQYF	TGCGCCAGCAGCCCAGGTACCTTTGGGCAAGAGACCCAGTACTTC
once	.	TRBJ2-3	TRBV7-9	CASNIGTLTDTQYF	TGTGCCAGCAATATCGGGACTCTAACAGATACGCAGTATTTT
.	TRBD1	TRBJ2-6	TRBV6-8	CARDRGTSGANVLTF	TGTGCCAGGGACAGGGGAACTTCTGGGGCCAACGTCCTGACTTTC
.	TRBD2	TRBJ2-5	TRBV5-1	CASSSGTSEETQYF	TGCGCCAGCAGCTCCGGGACTAGCGAAGAGACCCAGTACTTC
.	.	TRBJ1-1	TRBV5-1	CASSLQGRDTEAFF	TGCGCCAGCAGCTTACAGGGAAGGGACACTGAAGCTTTCTTT
.	TRBD1	TRBJ1-2	TRBV7-9	CASNPPGGAYYGYTF	TGTGCCAGCAACCCCCCAGGGGGCGCTTACTATGGCTACACCTTC
.	.	TRBJ1-2	TRBV5-8	CASNTFLVSGVNYGYTF	TGTGCCAGCAACACCTTTCTTGTGTCGGGGGTCAACTATGGCTACACCTTC
.	.	TRBJ1-1	TRBV5-1	CASSFKGVGTEAFF	TGCGCCAGCAGCTTTAAGGGGGTGGGGACTGAAGCTTTCTTT
.	.	TRBJ1-2	TRBV6-5	CASSSLGIFHYGYTF	TGTGCCAGCAGTTCCCTCGGGATTTTCCACTATGGCTACACCTTC
.	.	TRBJ1-5	TRBV7-7	CASSLGIDQPQHF	TGTGCCAGCAGCTTAGGTATAGATCAGCCCCAGCATTTT
.	.	TRBJ1-2	TRBV7-9	CASSADRVYGYTF	TGTGCCAGCAGCGCGGACAGAGTTTATGGCTACACCTTC
.	TRBD1	TRBJ2-7	TRBV5-1	CASGTGKAYEQYF	TGCGCCAGCGGGACAGGGAAAGCCTACGAGCAGTACTTC
.	.	TRBJ1-4	TRBV27	CASSPFLRGSEEKLFF	TGTGCCAGCAGTCCGTTCCTCCGCGGGTCTGAAGAAAAACTGTTTTTT
.	.	TRBJ2-3	TRBV10-3	CAISDVRGAEADTQYF	TGTGCCATCAGTGATGTCAGGGGGGCGGAAGCAGATACGCAGTATTTT
.	TRBD2	TRBJ2-7	TRBV30	CAWSTGTSGYIDEQYF	TGTGCCTGGAGTACGGGGACTAGCGGGTATATTGACGAGCAGTACTTC
few	TRBD2	TRBJ2-5	TRBV7-2	CASSLAGGPETQYF	TGTGCCAGCAGCTTGGCGGGGGGGCCGGAGACCCAGTACTTC
.	.	TRBJ1-2	TRBV19	CASSLGGPNYGYTF	TGTGCCAGTAGCCTGGGGGGACCTAACTATGGCTACACCTTC
.	TRBD1	TRBJ1-2	TRBV2	CASRAGTGNYGYTF	TGTGCCAGCAGGGCCGGGACAGGGAACTATGGCTACACCTTC
.	.	TRBJ1-5	TRBV14	CASILSTVNQPQHF	TGTGCCAGCATCCTTTCGACAGTTAATCAGCCCCAGCATTTT
.	TRBD1	TRBJ2-3	TRBV19	CASSMVDRANTDTQYF	TGTGCCAGTAGTATGGTAGACAGGGCGAACACAGATACGCAGTATTTT
.	.	TRBJ2-2	TRBV11-2	CASSLGTHTGELFF	TGTGCCAGCAGCTTAGGAACTCACACCGGGGAGCTGTTTTTT
.	.	TRBJ2-2	TRBV2	CASRPTRGRSGELFF	TGTGCCAGCAGACCTACCAGGGGGAGGTCCGGGGAGCTGTTTTTT
.	.	TRBJ1-1	TRBV11-3	CASSFRGRNTEAFF	TGTGCCAGCAGCTTCAGGGGCAGGAACACTGAAGCTTTCTTT
.	TRBD1	TRBJ1-4	TRBV5-4	CASSINQGAEGKLFF	TGTGCCAGCAGCATCAATCAGGGGGCGGAGGGAAAACTGTTTTTT
.	.	TRBJ2-5	TRBV30	CAWSAGAGARETQYF	TGTGCCTGGAGTGCTGGGGCAGGGGCTCGAGAGACCCAGTACTTC
.	.	TRBJ2-1	TRBV5-1	CASSLVLAVGEQFF	TGCGCCAGCAGCTTGGTACTAGCTGTGGGTGAGCAGTTCTTC
.	.	TRBJ2-5	TRBV27	CASSLDSMETQYF	TGTGCCAGCAGTTTGGACAGTATGGAGACCCAGTACTTC